The rows below give T cell receptor beta chains drawn from one sample of a study of cytomegalovirus exposure and HLA in healthy donors. Measured with immunoSEQ multiplex PCR; TCRdb has only the in-frame clones, and not every one. The sample contains around 200,000 clones, roughly 82% of which appear only once. The sequenced sample was PBMCs. All receptors derive from a girl aged 2 to 10 in good health and CMV-seropositive. Each CDR3 is given with its conserved first and last residue. A D gene is named only where the DNA matches it firmly. Not every row has a clone size; where given, it reads once, few, many or a size class.

d_call,j_call,clone_size,v_call,cdr3_aa,cdr3_nt
TRBD1,TRBJ1-6,few,TRBV5-6,CASTQGEYSPLHF,TGTGCCAGCACCCAGGGGGAATATTCACCCCTCCACTTT
-,TRBJ1-4,-,TRBV5-1,CASSLTGIGEKLFF,TGCGCCAGCAGCTTGACAGGGATCGGGGAAAAACTGTTTTTT
-,TRBJ2-6,-,TRBV15,CATNPSMGPGANVLTF,TGTGCCACCAATCCCTCCATGGGGCCTGGGGCCAACGTCCTGACTTTC
-,TRBJ1-1,few,TRBV27,CASSLLMGLNTEAFF,TGTGCCAGCAGTTTACTCATGGGCTTGAACACTGAAGCTTTCTTT
-,TRBJ2-7,few,TRBV5-6,CASSRRGSYEQYF,TGTGCCAGCAGCCGAAGGGGCTCCTACGAGCAGTACTTC
-,TRBJ2-7,-,TRBV28,CASTPPRGSYEQYF,TGTGCCAGCACCCCGCCCCGGGGCTCCTACGAGCAGTACTTC
-,TRBJ1-1,-,TRBV14,CASSQVPGEADTEAFF,TGTGCCAGCAGCCAAGTTCCTGGAGAAGCTGACACTGAAGCTTTCTTT
TRBD2,TRBJ2-2,-,TRBV9,CASSVVASGRYDAGELFF,TGTGCCAGCAGCGTAGTCGCTAGCGGGAGGTATGACGCCGGGGAGCTGTTTTTT
TRBD1,TRBJ1-5,-,TRBV11-2,CASSQSGTGGNQPQHF,TGTGCCAGCAGCCAATCCGGGACAGGGGGTAATCAGCCCCAGCATTTT
-,TRBJ2-7,-,TRBV27,CASSLSGGRYEQYF,TGTGCCAGCAGTTTATCAGGTGGGCGCTACGAGCAGTACTTC
-,TRBJ1-5,-,TRBV28,CASRLEDTQPQHF,TGTGCCAGCAGGCTGGAAGACACTCAGCCCCAGCATTTT
-,TRBJ1-1,-,TRBV10-1,CASSKSEGVANTEAFF,TGCGCCAGCAGCAAAAGCGAGGGGGTAGCGAACACTGAAGCTTTCTTT
TRBD1,TRBJ1-2,few,TRBV7-8,CASSLTPGQYYGYTF,TGTGCCAGCAGCCTAACACCGGGACAGTACTATGGCTACACCTTC
-,TRBJ1-5,-,TRBV28,CASRSDRTYQPQHF,TGTGCCAGCAGAAGCGACAGGACCTATCAGCCCCAGCATTTT
-,TRBJ2-2,once,TRBV30,CAWRQQNTGELFF,TGTGCCTGGAGACAGCAGAACACCGGGGAGCTGTTTTTT
-,TRBJ2-4,-,TRBV5-6,CASSRGWNIQYF,TGTGCCAGCAGTCGGGGTTGGAACATTCAGTACTTC
-,TRBJ2-5,once,TRBV6-1,CASKFGVQETQYF,TGTGCCAGCAAGTTCGGGGTACAAGAGACCCAGTACTTC